This T cell receptor (beta chain) comes out of a study of radiotherapy plus CTLA-4 blockade in lung cancer. Study-wide background: With 31% of patients having disease control, objective responses were seen in approximately 17%.

Germline V lookup: CDR1 SGHTA, CDR2 FQGNSA. The CDR3 is 18 amino acids. V lost 5 bases and J 6 bases, leaving 23 bases between the germline ends. Produced via immunoSEQ multiplex PCR; TCRdb's table is partial and in-frame only. The sample yields around 40,000 clones, 65% to 75% seen once. Study results and limitations: Clones derived from tumor TCRs expanded in blood after radiotherapy plus ipilimumab.

This clone was detected once. The antigen remains unidentified. This sequence was found in a human donor with non-small cell lung cancer who had stable disease on radiotherapy plus ipilimumab. The gene calls are TRBV7-2 and TRBJ1-6, with D unclear. The specimen comprised peripheral blood, sampled from a patient treated with radiotherapy plus ipilimumab. The CDR3 sequence: CASSRRPRPGNLNSPLHF. The CDR3 DNA reads as TGTGCCAGCAGCCGCAGACCCCGGCCCGGGAACCTTAATTCACCCCTCCACTTT.